Below, 11 T cell receptor beta chains from the same sample are listed, as sequenced in a study of blood T cell repertoires in COVID-19. Only in-frame clones appear in the TCRdb table, and some are missing; sequencing was by immunoSEQ multiplex PCR. Of fewer than 400,000 clones in the sample, about 87% are singletons; the top ten hold roughly a tenth. Sequencing was performed on PBMCs or T cells enriched from blood (not recorded which). Source of these receptors: a woman between 45 and 65 years old who had recovered from COVID-19.

The rearrangement links TRBV29-1 to TRBJ1-2; 8 nucleotides agree with TRBD1. CDR1 is SQVTM and CDR2 is ANQGSEA in the germline V gene. V lost 8 bases to trimming and J lost 3 bases; unmatched junction nucleotides: 8. This CDR3 comprises 13 residues. CDR3 sequence: CSCGQGADYGYTF. The DNA for the CDR3 is TGCAGCTGTGGACAGGGTGCGGACTATGGCTACACCTTC.

The rearrangement joins TRBV12-3 or TRBV12-4 to TRBJ1-2; D unresolved. This CDR3 has 13 residues. Trimming removed 8 bases at V and 2 bases at J, with 12 bases between. CDR3 DNA sequence: TGTGCCAGCCTTGCTAGGGAGAACTATGGCTACACCTTC. The encoded protein is CASLARENYGYTF.

The chain uses TRBV6-5 and TRBJ2-7; TRBD1 matches at 8 bases. Germline trimming cut 8 bases from V and 4 bases from J; bases unmatched to any gene: 10. Per the germline V gene, CDR1 is MNHEY and CDR2 is SVGAGI. The CDR3 is 14 residues long. CDR3 in DNA: TGTGCCAGCGCCTCCGGGACAGGCCAGTACGAGCAGTACTTC. Translating it yields CASASGTGQYEQYF.

The chain carries TRBV11-2 and TRBJ2-5, with TRBD1 identical over 8 bases. Germline CDR1 SGHAT, CDR2 FQNNGV. This CDR3 has 15 residues. The V and J ends lost 3 bases and 4 bases, in that order; junction bases with no gene match: 7. CDR3 region: CASSLGGQGRETQYF. The CDR3, as DNA: TGTGCCAGCAGCTTGGGTGGACAGGGAAGAGAGACCCAGTACTTC. Complete variable domain (other parts from reference TRBV11-2 and TRBJ2-5): EAGVAQSPRYKIIEKRQSVAFWCNPISGHATLYWYQQILGQGPKLLIQFQNNGVVDDSQLPKDRFSAERLKGVDSTLKIQPAKLEDSAVYLCASSLGGQGRETQYFGPGTRLLVL.

The chain couples TRBV7-9 to TRBJ2-7; 14 nucleotides match TRBD2. The CDR3 length is 15 residues. Germline CDR1 is SEHNR and CDR2 is FQNEAQ (reference sequence). Trimming took 5 bases from V and 4 from J; bases not matched to a gene: 4. The CDR3 bases are TGTGCCAGCAGCCCAGGACTAGCGGGGGGATACGAGCAGTACTTC. It is translated as CASSPGLAGGYEQYF.

This chain uses TRBV18 with TRBJ1-3, with D perhaps matching TRBD1 (5 bases). Per the germline V gene, CDR1 is KGHSH and CDR2 is LQKENI. CDR3 length: 14 amino acids. The V and J ends lost 10 bases and 4 bases respectively, with 17 bases between them. This CDR3 reads CATAGQTLGNTIYF. The CDR3 coding sequence is TGTGCCACGGCGGGGCAGACGCTCGGAAACACCATATATTTT.

The chain joins TRBV7-2 to TRBJ2-3; 10 positions match TRBD1. The trim removed 5 bases at V and 5 bases at J, leaving 10 bases unmatched. This CDR3 has 16 amino acids. In germline, CDR1 is SGHTA, CDR2 FQGNSA. Here the CDR3 reads CASSARQGAVGDTQYF. The CDR3 nucleotides are TGTGCCAGCAGCGCAAGACAGGGGGCCGTAGGAGATACGCAGTATTTT. Full variable domain (outside the CDR3, taken from reference TRBV7-2 and TRBJ2-3): GAGVSQSPSNKVTEKGKDVELRCDPISGHTALYWYRQSLGQGLEFLIYFQGNSAPDKSGLPSDRFSAERTGGSVSTLTIQRTQQEDSAVYLCASSARQGAVGDTQYFGPGTRLTVL.

The chain links TRBV3-1 (or the pseudogene TRBV3-2) to TRBJ2-7; 12 bases agree with TRBD2. CDR1 and CDR2 (germline): LGHDT, YNNKEL (reference sequence). V trimming: 1 base; J trimming: 9 bases; junction bases outside the gene matches: 10. The CDR3 loop spans 16 amino acids. In DNA, the CDR3 is TGTGCCAGCAGCCAAGGACTAGCGGGGGATTTCTGGGCGCAGTACTTC. Its protein is CASSQGLAGDFWAQYF.

The chain recombines TRBV28 with TRBJ1-5; tentatively, D is TRBD1 (6 bases). CDR3 size: 13 residues. Germline CDR1 and CDR2: MDHEN and SYDVKM. Trimming left V 3 bases short and J 7 bases short, with 10 bases between. The CDR3 here is CASSFQGRQPQHF. Here the CDR3 DNA reads TGTGCCAGCAGTTTTCAGGGGCGGCAGCCCCAGCATTTT. Together with reference TRBV28 and TRBJ1-5, the CDR3 gives the full variable domain: DVKVTQSSRYLVKRTGEKVFLECVQDMDHENMFWYRQDPGLGLRLIYFSYDVKMKEKGDIPEGYSVSREKKERFSLILESASTNQTSMYLCASSFQGRQPQHFGDGTRLSIL.

This clone was counted once. The chain is built from TRBV4-1 and TRBJ1-3; 10 bases map to TRBD1. The CDR3 runs to 17 residues. Germline trimming cut 5 bases from V and 0 bases from J; bases unmatched to any gene: 7. The germline V gene has CDR1 MGHRA and CDR2 YSYEKL. The CDR3 region is CASSMTGGFLSGNTIYF. CDR3 nucleotide sequence: TGCGCCAGCAGCATGACAGGGGGCTTCCTCTCTGGAAACACCATATATTTT.

The chain uses TRBV25-1 and TRBJ1-5, with 9 bases identical to TRBD1. CDR1 is MGHDK, CDR2 SYGVNS, per germline. The CDR3 is 15 residues long. Trimming at V came to 4 bases and at J to 8 bases, leaving 9 bases not matched to a gene. This chain's CDR3 is CASSARDREDEPQHF. CDR3 nucleotides: TGTGCCAGCAGTGCCCGGGACAGGGAGGATGAGCCCCAGCATTTT.